A single sample is the source of the 32 T cell receptor beta chains below, sequenced in a study of T cell responses to AZD1222 COVID-19 vaccine. The method was immunoSEQ multiplex PCR; TCRdb's version includes in-frame clones alone and lacks a portion of them. The table includes 130,000 or so clones, over 85% detected once. The sample here was peripheral blood, taken on day 0 of MenACWY control vaccination. The receptor set was obtained from an adult in good health.

The V call is TRBV7-2, the J call TRBJ2-2, with D perhaps assigned TRBD1 or TRBD2 (5 bases each). Trimming shortened V by 2 bases and J by 0 bases, and 10 bases separated the two germline ends. The CDR3 contains 16 residues. The germline V gene has CDR1 SGHTA and CDR2 FQGNSA. CDR3 bases: TGTGCCAGCAGCTTATTGGGGGTCGCGAACACCGGGGAGCTGTTTTTT. Translating gives CASSLLGVANTGELFF.

This clone showed up just once. The CDR3 protein is CASSQFGTGRREAFF. Here the CDR3 DNA reads TGCGCCAGCAGCCAATTTGGGACAGGGAGACGTGAAGCTTTCTTT. The chain recombines TRBV4-1 with TRBJ1-1; 9 bases line up with TRBD1. This CDR3 contains 15 residues. The V gene's germline CDR1 is MGHRA and CDR2 YSYEKL. Germline trimming cut 2 bases from V and 7 bases from J; bases unmatched to any gene: 8.

The chain recombines TRBV5-1 with TRBJ2-3; TRBD2 matches 14 bases. Trimming at V came to 4 bases and at J to 4 bases, leaving 5 bases not matched to a gene. Germline lookup yields CDR1 SGHRS and CDR2 YFSETQ. The CDR3 loop spans 16 amino acids. The CDR3 DNA reads TGCGCCAGCAGCCTAGGGACTAGCGGGGGTGCAGATACGCAGTATTTT. Residues: CASSLGTSGGADTQYF.

This clone was detected once. This chain uses TRBV18 with TRBJ2-1; no clear D. This CDR3 has 13 residues. V dropped 2 bases and J dropped 9 bases, with 11 bases sitting between them. CDR1 is KGHSH, CDR2 LQKENI, per germline. The CDR3 DNA reads TGTGCCAGCTCACCAAGACCCATCGCTGAGCAGTTCTTC. Translation gives CASSPRPIAEQFF.

This chain links TRBV3-1 (or the pseudogene TRBV3-2) with TRBJ1-6; a weak D match, TRBD1 (5 bases). This CDR3 spans 16 amino acids. V was cut by 3 bases and J by 5 bases, with 14 bases left in between. Germline CDR1 reads LGHDT; CDR2 reads YNNKEL (reference sequence). This CDR3 reads CASSQPRGRDNSPLHF. The DNA for the CDR3 is TGTGCCAGCAGCCAGCCCCGGGGCAGGGATAATTCACCCCTCCACTTT.

The rearrangement uses TRBV5-8 and TRBJ2-1; TRBD1 might be the D (6 bases). The CDR3 loop spans 12 amino acids. The germline V gene has CDR1 SGHTS and CDR2 YDEGEE. Trimming took off 5 bases at V and 12 bases at J, with 15 bases between the two ends. CDR3 protein: CASSSPRGVQFF. The CDR3 DNA reads as TGTGCCAGCAGTTCTCCCAGGGGAGTGCAGTTCTTC. The full variable domain, in which reference TRBV5-8 and TRBJ2-1 provide the parts outside the CDR3, is EAGVTQSPTHLIKTRGQQATLRCSPISGHTSVYWYQQALGLGLQFLLWYDEGEERNRGNFPPRFSGRQFPNYSSELNVNALELEDSALYLCASSSPRGVQFFGPGTRLTVL.

V is TRBV12-3 or TRBV12-4 and J is TRBJ1-1; D unclear. V was pared by 5 bases and J by 9 bases, with 13 bases between. The CDR3 runs to 12 residues. The CDR3 spells CASSTYSSQAFF. The CDR3 coding sequence is TGTGCCAGCAGTACCTACAGCAGTCAAGCTTTCTTT.

The genes are TRBV4-1 and TRBJ1-5; TRBD1 aligns across 8 bases. Germline CDR1 is MGHRA and CDR2 is YSYEKL. The CDR3 runs 18 residues. After removal of 1 base from V and 4 bases from J, the junction contained 12 bases not matched to a gene. CDR3 amino acids: CASSQGVTGQGRNQPQHF. Here the CDR3 DNA reads TGCGCCAGCAGCCAAGGGGTTACAGGACAGGGACGGAATCAGCCCCAGCATTTT.

The rearrangement joins TRBV7-9 to TRBJ1-3; D call uncertain. CDR1 and CDR2 (germline): SEHNR, FQNEAQ (reference sequence). The CDR3 totals 14 residues. The V end was cut by 4 bases, the J end by 2 bases, with 9 bases between. For the CDR3, the DNA is TGTGCCAGCAGCTCAACAGAAGCTGGAAACACCATATATTTT. It translates to CASSSTEAGNTIYF. The variable domain in full, with the rest retrieved from reference TRBV7-9 and TRBJ1-3, is DTGVSQNPRHKITKRGQNVTFRCDPISEHNRLYWYRQTLGQGPEFLTYFQNEAQLEKSRLLSDRFSAERPKGSFSTLEIQRTEQGDSAMYLCASSSTEAGNTIYFGEGSWLTVV.

The V and J genes are TRBV30 and TRBJ1-2, with 9 bases lining up with TRBD1. Germline CDR1 GTSNPN, CDR2 SVGIG (reference sequence). Trimming removed 3 bases from V and 5 bases from J; junction bases left unmatched: 7. The CDR3 contains 14 residues. The DNA for the CDR3 is TGTGCCTGGAGGGGGACAGGGATCGGGTATGGCTACACCTTC. Translated, it gives CAWRGTGIGYGYTF.

The chain uses TRBV18 and TRBJ1-2; tentative D call: TRBD1 (5 bases). V lost 1 base and J lost 9, with 15 bases in between. The germline CDR1 and CDR2 sequences are KGHSH and LQKENI. The CDR3 is 14 amino acids. CDR3 protein: CASSPQTTRESYTF. DNA for the CDR3: TGTGCCAGCTCACCACAGACCACCAGGGAAAGCTACACCTTC.

The chain links TRBV10-1 to TRBJ1-1; D remains ambiguous. The CDR3 has 16 residues. Germline lookup yields CDR1 WNHNN and CDR2 SYGVQD (reference sequence). Trimming stripped 0 bases from V and 4 bases from J, with 15 bases between. The CDR3 bases are TGCGCCAGCAGTGAGTCCAATTTATTCGAGGGCACTGAAGCTTTCTTT. This sequence encodes CASSESNLFEGTEAFF.

V usage is TRBV19 and J usage is TRBJ1-5; D is perhaps TRBD1 (6 bases). Trimming left V 4 bases short and J 5 bases short, with 6 bases between. This CDR3 spans 12 amino acids. The V gene's germline CDR1 is LNHDA and CDR2 SQIVND (reference sequence). The CDR3 region is CASSTGDQPQHF. CDR3 sequence (DNA): TGTGCCAGTAGTACAGGGGATCAGCCCCAGCATTTT. Full variable domain (outside the CDR3, taken from reference TRBV19 and TRBJ1-5): DGGITQSPKYLFRKEGQNVTLSCEQNLNHDAMYWYRQDPGQGLRLIYYSQIVNDFQKGDIAEGYSVSREKKESFPLTVTSAQKNPTAFYLCASSTGDQPQHFGDGTRLSIL.

This chain uses TRBV6-5 with TRBJ2-3, with D possibly being TRBD2 (5 bases). Germline V gene data show CDR1 as MNHEY and CDR2 as SVGAGI. V was trimmed by 5 bases and J by 0 bases, leaving 6 bases between them. This CDR3 has 13 residues. The CDR3 DNA is TGTGCCAGCAGTCGGACTAGCACAGATACGCAGTATTTT. This gives the protein CASSRTSTDTQYF.

CDR3 nucleotides: TGCGCCAGCAGCCTCAACCCCACAGGGGGAAACGGCTACACCTTC. It is translated as CASSLNPTGGNGYTF. The chain uses TRBV4-3 and TRBJ1-2; the match to TRBD1 covers 8 bases. The CDR3 has 15 residues. Germline CDR1 is LGHNA and CDR2 is YSLEER. After removal of 4 bases from V and 8 bases from J, the junction contained 12 bases not matched to a gene.

The genes are TRBV6-5 and TRBJ1-6, with a tentative D call TRBD1 (5 bases). Trimming stripped 6 bases from V and 3 bases from J, with 12 bases between. The CDR3 spans 15 residues. From germline, CDR1 is MNHEY and CDR2 SVGAGI. This chain's CDR3 is CASSSGPYYNSPLHF. The CDR3 region has the DNA TGTGCCAGCAGCTCGGGACCGTACTATAATTCACCCCTCCACTTT.

The V call is TRBV5-6, the J call TRBJ1-1, with 8 positions matching TRBD1. J gave up 1 base and V 4 bases, and 3 bases lay outside the gene matches. This CDR3 is built from 14 residues. Germline V gene sequence: CDR1 SGHDT, CDR2 YYEEEE. The CDR3: CASSRDRRNTEAFF. CDR3 nucleotide sequence: TGTGCCAGCAGCCGGGACAGGAGGAACACTGAAGCTTTCTTT.

This chain uses TRBV5-1 with TRBJ2-1; TRBD1 matches 9 bases. Losses at the gene ends were 3 bases for V and 5 bases for J; bases not matched to a gene: 12. The CDR3 totals 17 residues. Germline values: CDR1 SGHRS, CDR2 YFSETQ. The CDR3 region has the DNA TGCGCCAGCAGCTCGGAGGCCCCGGGACAGGGAAACAATGAGCAGTTCTTC. Amino acid sequence: CASSSEAPGQGNNEQFF.

The DNA for the CDR3 is TGCGCCAGCAGCCAAACCCGGACAGGGGCTTTCACAGATACGCAGTATTTT. It codes for CASSQTRTGAFTDTQYF. This rearrangement joins TRBV4-1 to TRBJ2-3; 9 bases are shared with TRBD1. Trimming removed 2 bases from V and 2 bases from J; junction bases left unmatched: 8. The CDR3 runs 17 residues. Germline-derived CDR1 and CDR2 are MGHRA and YSYEKL.

The chain combines TRBV14 with TRBJ2-1, with D tentatively TRBD1 or TRBD2 (5 bases each). Deletions cut 2 bases from V and 5 bases from J, with 16 bases between. Germline V gives CDR1 SGHDN, CDR2 FVKESK. The CDR3 totals 16 residues. In DNA form, the CDR3 reads TGTGCCAGCAGCCAATTCCTTAGGGGACCCAACAATGAGCAGTTCTTC. Protein sequence: CASSQFLRGPNNEQFF.

CDR3 sequence (DNA): TGTGCCAGCAGCGTAGGGGCAGGCGGCAATCAGCCCCAGCATTTT. Translation gives CASSVGAGGNQPQHF. The rearrangement joins TRBV9 to TRBJ1-5; the D is unclear. Germline CDR1 is SGDLS and CDR2 is YYNGEE. This CDR3 has 15 amino acids. The V gene lost 0 bases and the J gene lost 2 bases, with 9 bases spanning the gap.

The genes are TRBV25-1 and TRBJ2-1; 9 nucleotides agree with TRBD1. The CDR3 has 15 amino acids. The germline gives CDR1 MGHDK, CDR2 SYGVNS. The J segment lost 5 bases and the V segment lost 4 bases, leaving 6 bases of the junction unmatched. The CDR3 nucleotides are TGTGCCAGCAGTGTCCGGGACAGGGATGACAATGAGCAGTTCTTC. Translating it yields CASSVRDRDDNEQFF.

This clone appeared once. This chain uses TRBV7-9 with TRBJ2-1; 9 nucleotides agree with TRBD1. With 4 bases clipped from V and 3 bases from J, the junction kept 10 bases outside the gene matches. CDR3 length equals 17 residues. Germline-derived CDR1 and CDR2 are SEHNR and FQNEAQ (reference sequence). The CDR3 bases are TGTGCCAGCAGCTCTAGACCGGGACAGGGTTTCTACAATGAGCAGTTCTTC. Encoded protein: CASSSRPGQGFYNEQFF.

V and J are TRBV28 and TRBJ1-1; D is unresolved. CDR3 length: 12 amino acids. Germline loops: CDR1 MDHEN, CDR2 SYDVKM. Trimming stripped 6 bases from V and 5 bases from J, with 10 bases between. The CDR3 here is CASSPGWTEAFF. CDR3 coding DNA: TGTGCCAGCAGCCCGGGATGGACTGAAGCTTTCTTT. The full variable domain, rest sourced from reference TRBV28 and TRBJ1-1, is DVKVTQSSRYLVKRTGEKVFLECVQDMDHENMFWYRQDPGLGLRLIYFSYDVKMKEKGDIPEGYSVSREKKERFSLILESASTNQTSMYLCASSPGWTEAFFGQGTRLTVV.

The chain recombines TRBV6-5 with TRBJ2-5; 11 bases are a match to TRBD2. The CDR3 sequence is 15 residues long. Germline V gives CDR1 MNHEY, CDR2 SVGAGI. V was pared by 6 bases and J by 2 bases, with 5 bases of the junction left unmatched. As DNA, the CDR3 is TGTGCCAGCAGGCCGGGACTAGCGGATCAAGAGACCCAGTACTTC. It encodes CASRPGLADQETQYF.

The rearrangement joins TRBV18 to TRBJ2-7; 10 bases are a match to TRBD1. The V gene end was trimmed by 3 bases and the J gene end by 4 bases; junction bases not matched to a gene: 6. From germline, CDR1 is KGHSH and CDR2 LQKENI. CDR3 length: 15 amino acids. The CDR3 is CASSPTGTGVYEQYF. CDR3 nucleotides: TGTGCCAGCTCACCGACCGGGACAGGGGTGTACGAGCAGTACTTC. Based on the CDR3 plus reference TRBV18 and TRBJ2-7, the full variable domain is NAGVMQNPRHLVRRRGQEARLRCSPMKGHSHVYWYRQLPEEGLKFMVYLQKENIIDESGMPKERFSAEFPKEGPSILRIQQVVRGDSAAYFCASSPTGTGVYEQYFGPGTRLTVT.

The chain has TRBV5-1 and TRBJ1-2, with D possibly being TRBD1 (6 bases). The germline V gene encodes CDR1 SGHRS and CDR2 YFSETQ. This CDR3 is 18 amino acids long. V was trimmed by 4 bases and J by 4 bases, leaving 26 bases between them. CDR3 sequence (DNA): TGCGCCAGCAGCCCTAGGGGGATGGCGAGTTTTTACGGCTATGGCTACACCTTC. It translates to CASSPRGMASFYGYGYTF.

The chain uses TRBV9 and TRBJ2-1; D not certain. The V gene lost 4 bases and the J gene lost 4 bases, with 15 bases spanning the gap. The CDR3 is 15 residues long. Looked up from germline, CDR1 is SGDLS and CDR2 is YYNGEE. CDR3 sequence (DNA): TGTGCCAGCAGCCTCGGGCCCACGTCTTACAATGAGCAGTTCTTC. Translation gives CASSLGPTSYNEQFF.

This chain connects TRBV24-1 to TRBJ1-5, with D possibly being TRBD1 (5 bases). Germline CDR1 reads KGHDR; CDR2 reads SFDVKD. The germline V and J ends were trimmed by 3 bases and 0 bases, with 11 bases remaining between them. This CDR3 comprises 16 residues. In nucleotides, the CDR3 is TGTGCCACCAGTGATCCGGGGACGGGTAGCAATCAGCCCCAGCATTTT. Protein product: CATSDPGTGSNQPQHF.

The rearrangement joins TRBV5-5 to TRBJ1-5; possibly TRBD1 for D (6 bases). CDR3 length: 15 amino acids. Germline CDR1 and CDR2: SGHKS and YYEKEE (reference sequence). V lost 4 bases and J lost 0, with 11 bases in between. This chain's CDR3 is CASSLDSYSNQPQHF. The CDR3 nucleotides are TGTGCCAGCAGCCTGGACAGTTATAGCAATCAGCCCCAGCATTTT. The full variable domain, in which reference TRBV5-5 and TRBJ1-5 provide the parts outside the CDR3, is DAGVTQSPTHLIKTRGQQVTLRCSPISGHKSVSWYQQVLGQGPQFIFQYYEKEERGRGNFPDRFSARQFPNYSSELNVNALLLGDSALYLCASSLDSYSNQPQHFGDGTRLSIL.

This clone is a singleton in its sample. This chain uses TRBV27 with TRBJ2-5; D unclear. V lost 4 bases to trimming and J lost 1 base, with 10 bases between them. The CDR3 is 14 amino acids. Germline lookup yields CDR1 MNHEY and CDR2 SMNVEV (reference sequence). The CDR3 loop is CASSSSWAQETQYF. CDR3 nucleotides: TGTGCCAGCAGTTCGTCCTGGGCCCAAGAGACCCAGTACTTC.

The genes are TRBV7-8 and TRBJ2-5; the D call may be TRBD1 or TRBD2 (5 bases each). There are 13 residues in the CDR3. Germline lookup yields CDR1 SGHVS and CDR2 FQNEAQ. V gave up 3 bases and J gave up 4 bases, with 9 bases separating them. For the CDR3, the DNA is TGTGCCAGCAGCTTCTCGGGGCTAGAGACCCAGTACTTC. Translated, it gives CASSFSGLETQYF.